The 10 T cell receptor beta chains listed next were all sequenced from one sample in a study of blood T cell repertoires in COVID-19. The table came from immunoSEQ multiplex PCR; TCRdb's copy has only in-frame clones and leaves some out. The data hold roughly 260,000 clones, with about 87% observed a single time. The sample taken for sequencing was peripheral blood. These TCRs come from a woman aged 45-65 years with acute or convalescent COVID-19.

As DNA, the CDR3 is TGTGCCAGCAGCTCCTTGAAGGGGTTGTTGGGAGCTTTCTTT. This gives the protein CASSSLKGLLGAFF. The chain links TRBV11-2 to TRBJ1-1, with D maybe TRBD1 (5 bases). The V gene's germline CDR1 is SGHAT and CDR2 FQNNGV. Trimming stripped 4 bases from V and 10 bases from J, with 19 bases between. The CDR3 runs 14 residues.

The chain has TRBV5-1 and TRBJ1-5; D is ambiguous. The CDR3 is 13 residues long. V shed 4 bases and J shed 3 bases, with 8 bases lying between them. Germline V gene sequence: CDR1 SGHRS, CDR2 YFSETQ. The chain's CDR3 is CASSRGYNQPQHF. CDR3 DNA sequence: TGCGCCAGCAGCCGGGGTTACAATCAGCCCCAGCATTTT.

V is TRBV6-1 and J is TRBJ1-5, with TRBD1 matching over 9 bases. With 1 base clipped from V and 10 bases from J, the junction kept 14 bases outside the gene matches. Germline CDR1 reads MNHNS; CDR2 reads SASEGT. The CDR3 loop spans 17 amino acids. CDR3 DNA sequence: TGTGCCAGCAGTGAAGTTCCCGTCGGAACAGGGGGCCCACCCCAGCATTTT. It is translated as CASSEVPVGTGGPPQHF.

The V gene is TRBV4-3, the J gene TRBJ2-7, with TRBD2 matching 7 bases. The CDR3 is 15 residues long. With V trimmed by 2 bases and J by 3 bases, 7 bases remained unmatched. CDR1 and CDR2 from the germline V gene are LGHNA and YSLEER. DNA for the CDR3: TGCGCCAGCAGCCAACAAACCGGGACTAACTACGAGCAGTACTTC. Translation gives CASSQQTGTNYEQYF.

The V call is TRBV10-3, the J call TRBJ2-7, with a possible D match to TRBD1 (7 bases). The CDR3 length is 12 residues. Looked up from germline, CDR1 is ENHRY and CDR2 is SYGVKD. V gave up 9 bases and J gave up 6 bases, with 15 bases separating them. CDR3 sequence reads: CAIGGTAFEQYF. CDR3 coding DNA: TGTGCCATAGGGGGGACAGCCTTCGAGCAGTACTTC.

This clone was detected once. The chain recombines TRBV5-1 with TRBJ1-3; unclear D gene. Germline V gene lookup returns CDR1 SGHRS and CDR2 YFSETQ. The CDR3 spans 16 residues. The V end was cut by 0 bases, the J end by 0 bases, with 10 bases between. In DNA form, the CDR3 reads TGCGCCAGCAGCTTGGGGGGAGCCCTCTCTGGAAACACCATATATTTT. It encodes CASSLGGALSGNTIYF. The whole variable domain, remainder taken from reference TRBV5-1 and TRBJ1-3, is KAGVTQTPRYLIKTRGQQVTLSCSPISGHRSVSWYQQTPGQGLQFLFEYFSETQRNKGNFPGRFSGRQFSNSRSEMNVSTLELGDSALYLCASSLGGALSGNTIYFGEGSWLTVV.

The V call is TRBV28, the J call TRBJ1-2; tentatively, D is TRBD1 (6 bases). The CDR3 is 13 residues long. CDR1 and CDR2 (germline): MDHEN, SYDVKM. V was cut by 1 base and J by 8 bases, with 11 bases left in between. The CDR3 sequence: CASSLLGGQGYTF. The CDR3 nucleotides are TGTGCCAGCAGTTTATTGGGGGGGCAGGGCTACACCTTC.

V is TRBV6-4 and J is TRBJ2-4; D not resolved. The CDR3 runs to 14 residues. Germline-derived CDR1 and CDR2 are MRHNA and SNTAGT. V lost 3 bases, J lost 7 bases, and 13 bases lay in between. The CDR3 reads CASSESEQLNIQYF. CDR3 DNA sequence: TGTGCCAGCAGTGAATCGGAACAGCTCAACATTCAGTACTTC.

This clone was observed a few times. The chain uses TRBV5-1 and TRBJ1-5; possibly TRBD1 for D (6 bases). V was trimmed by 4 bases and J by 5 bases, leaving 13 bases between them. This CDR3 is 14 amino acids long. Germline CDR1 is SGHRS and CDR2 is YFSETQ. The CDR3 DNA reads as TGCGCCAGCAGCCTGGACAGTCCAGATCAGCCCCAGCATTTT. Translating it yields CASSLDSPDQPQHF.

The chain uses TRBV29-1 and TRBJ1-1, with D maybe TRBD1 (5 bases). The CDR3 totals 12 residues. Looked up from germline, CDR1 is SQVTM and CDR2 is ANQGSEA. Trimming pared 6 bases from V and 5 bases from J, leaving 13 bases between. CDR3 sequence (DNA): TGCAGCGTCCGAAAGGGGCATACTGAAGCTTTCTTT. Its protein is CSVRKGHTEAFF.